This TCR beta chain was identified in a study of response to subunit inactivated influenza vaccine (dated by TCRdb to the late 2010s). Regarding the study in general: Deep quantitative profiling of the T cell receptor repertoire was used in the study to follow responses to a trivalent subunit inactivated influenza vaccine.

What the work shows at the level of the full study, not this receptor alone: The authors proposed that each seasonal influenza vaccination may bring in only a limited number of new T cells.

Inclusive of the bounding cysteine and phenylalanine, the CDR3 is 15 residues long. This entry keeps only the CDR3 DNA: 45 bases, framed from base 1. V lost 3 bases and J lost 8 bases, and the count of bases not matched to a germline gene is 8. As encoded in the germline V gene, CDR1 is SGHVS while CDR2 is FQNEAQ. Library preparation employed RT-PCR. These reads were obtained on an Illumina HiSeq 2500. The public reads were run again by TCRdb, first through fastp at Q25 and then through MiXCR, and only productive beta chains were kept. Each CDR3 protein appears once, grouped with its most common genes and DNA. The sample data list 300,000 to 350,000 distinct CDR3 sequences, and 21% of these were observed just once. The top ten hold 10% of the sample. About this clonotype: Its antigen is unknown. Base qualities are not provided; no much larger clone lies one nucleotide away.

The specimen comprised PBMCs from blood, sampled less than 22 months after vaccination. The receptor comes from a man aged 50 to 69 who received an inactivated influenza vaccine. Donor details come from another sample of the same person, matched by shared clones. This sequence uses TRBV7-8 and TRBJ2-1; 9 middle bases align to TRBD2. CDR3 reads: CASSLWREGHDEQFF. The nucleotides read TGTGCCAGCAGCTTGTGGCGGGAGGGCCACGATGAGCAGTTCTTC. Here the CDR3 is joined to the reference TRBV7-8 and TRBJ2-1 genes, and the full variable domain is: GAGVSQSPRYKVAKRGQDVALRCDPISGHVSLFWYQQALGQGPEFLTYFQNEAQLDKSGLPSDRFFAERPEGSVSTLKIQRTQQEDSAVYLCASSLWREGHDEQFFGPGTRLTVL.